Following are 24 T cell receptor beta chains from one sample sequenced in a study of blood T cell repertoires in COVID-19 (dated by TCRdb to about 2020). Library prep was done by the immunoSEQ multiplex PCR assay. TCRdb limited this immuneACCESS table to in-frame rearrangements with V and J called. A share of clones is missing; checked studies link under half to unresolved V genes, and the rest is unexplained. For this sample the table gives some 130,000 clones, of which approximately 86% were detected only once. The ten largest account for about 2.5% of the sample. Sequenced: PBMCs or T cells enriched from blood (not recorded which). The origin of the receptors is a woman aged 50 to 60 who had recovered from COVID-19.

This chain uses TRBV7-9 with TRBJ2-2; D perhaps matches TRBD1 (6 bases). Germline CDR1 is SEHNR and CDR2 is FQNEAQ (reference sequence). V was cut by 0 bases and J by 2 bases, with 10 bases left in between. The CDR3 consists of 16 residues. The CDR3 DNA sequence: TGTGCCAGCAGCTTAGCCGGACAGTTAAACACCGGGGAGCTGTTTTTT. Residues: CASSLAGQLNTGELFF.

The chain joins TRBV7-3 to TRBJ2-7; TRBD2 matches 7 bases. The CDR3 spans 15 residues. CDR1 and CDR2 from the germline V gene are SGHTA and FQGTGA. V lost 2 bases and J lost 3; bases outside the gene matches: 7. DNA of the CDR3: TGTGCCAGCAGCTTACGGTTTGGGGGGGACTACGAGCAGTACTTC. Protein: CASSLRFGGDYEQYF.

This chain uses TRBV5-4 with TRBJ2-5; D gene ambiguous. With 3 bases removed from V and 5 bases from J, the gap between germline ends came to 11 bases. Germline V gene sequence: CDR1 SGHNT, CDR2 YYREEE (reference sequence). This CDR3 is built from 13 residues. This CDR3 is CASSSRNAETQYF. The CDR3 nucleotides read TGTGCCAGCAGCTCGCGGAACGCGGAGACCCAGTACTTC. The full variable domain, rest sourced from reference TRBV5-4 and TRBJ2-5, is ETGVTQSPTHLIKTRGQQVTLRCSSQSGHNTVSWYQQALGQGPQFIFQYYREEENGRGNFPPRFSGLQFPNYSSELNVNALELDDSALYLCASSSRNAETQYFGPGTRLLVL.

The chain is built from TRBV12-3 or TRBV12-4 and TRBJ1-2; D is perhaps TRBD1 (5 bases). The V and J ends lost 5 bases and 3 bases respectively, with 10 bases between them. The CDR3 is made up of 13 amino acids. The CDR3 is CASSRSRDYGYTF. The DNA of the CDR3 is TGTGCCAGCAGTCGCAGCAGGGACTATGGCTACACCTTC.

This clone was seen only once. This chain connects TRBV5-4 to TRBJ2-5, with TRBD2 matching 14 bases. From germline, CDR1 is SGHNT and CDR2 YYREEE (reference sequence). CDR3 length: 16 residues. V was clipped by 4 bases and J by 6 bases; unmatched bases: 8. The CDR3 DNA sequence: TGTGCCAGCAGCACTGGGGGACTAGCGGGGGCCAAGACCCAGTACTTC. As protein: CASSTGGLAGAKTQYF.

Worth noting for this clone: Other DNA sequences in the same sample also yield this CDR3. The chain has TRBV5-1 and TRBJ1-2, with TRBD1 as a possible D gene (6 bases). The CDR3 is made up of 14 amino acids. Trimming cost V 2 bases and J 3 bases, with 11 bases left between them. Germline V lookup: CDR1 SGHRS, CDR2 YFSETQ. CDR3 region: CASSLGGADYGYTF. DNA of the CDR3: TGCGCCAGCAGCTTAGGGGGGGCGGACTATGGCTACACCTTC. Combining the CDR3 with reference TRBV5-1 and TRBJ1-2 gives the whole variable domain KAGVTQTPRYLIKTRGQQVTLSCSPISGHRSVSWYQQTPGQGLQFLFEYFSETQRNKGNFPGRFSGRQFSNSRSEMNVSTLELGDSALYLCASSLGGADYGYTFGSGTRLTVV.

CDR3 in DNA: TGTGCCAGCAGCCCCGAGGACAGAGATCAGCCCCAGCATTTT. This sequence encodes CASSPEDRDQPQHF. The chain carries TRBV5-5 and TRBJ1-5, with D possibly TRBD1 on 6 matching bases. V was trimmed by 4 bases and J by 5 bases, leaving 13 bases between them. Germline values: CDR1 SGHKS, CDR2 YYEKEE (reference sequence). The CDR3 has 14 residues.

The chain couples TRBV11-2 to TRBJ1-3, with 7 bases fitting TRBD1. Losses at the gene ends were 5 bases for V and 4 bases for J; bases not matched to a gene: 8. Germline lookup yields CDR1 SGHAT and CDR2 FQNNGV. The CDR3 extends over 15 amino acids. The CDR3 here is CASSRDRAGGNTIYF. In nucleotides, the CDR3 is TGTGCCAGCAGCCGAGACAGGGCGGGAGGAAACACCATATATTTT.

This clone was counted once. Written as DNA, the CDR3 is TGTGCCACCAGTGATTTCGAGGCAGATACGCAGTATTTT. It is translated as CATSDFEADTQYF. The chain is built from TRBV24-1 and TRBJ2-3; D gene ambiguous. The CDR3 runs to 13 residues. Germline values: CDR1 KGHDR, CDR2 SFDVKD. V was cut by 1 base and J by 4 bases, with 5 bases left in between.

V and J are TRBV5-4 and TRBJ1-2; perhaps TRBD1 as D (5 bases). This CDR3 is built from 13 residues. Trimming pared 4 bases from V and 12 bases from J, leaving 19 bases between. In germline, CDR1 is SGHNT, CDR2 YYREEE (reference sequence). This CDR3 is CASSPSQGDQNTF. In DNA, the CDR3 is TGTGCCAGCAGCCCCAGTCAGGGCGACCAGAACACCTTC.

This chain uses TRBV6-5 with TRBJ2-3; D ambiguous. CDR3 size: 14 residues. Trimming pared 4 bases from V and 5 bases from J, leaving 13 bases between. The germline V gene encodes CDR1 MNHEY and CDR2 SVGAGI. The CDR3 here is CASSLSEFKDTQYF. The CDR3 DNA reads as TGTGCCAGCAGTTTGTCCGAGTTCAAAGATACGCAGTATTTT.

Concerning this clone: Other DNA sequences within the sample encode an identical CDR3. This chain uses TRBV11-3 with TRBJ2-1, with 7 bases matching TRBD2. V shed 5 bases, J shed 4 bases, and the junction held 8 bases outside the gene matches. Germline CDR1 and CDR2: SGHNT and YENEEA. CDR3 length equals 15 residues. CDR3: CASSPNGGGYNEQFF. The CDR3 nucleotides read TGTGCCAGCAGCCCTAATGGGGGGGGGTACAATGAGCAGTTCTTC.

J is TRBJ1-4 and V is TRBV7-9; 7 bases are shared with TRBD1. Per the germline V gene, CDR1 is SEHNR and CDR2 is FQNEAQ (reference sequence). The ends lost 5 bases at V and 7 bases at J; junction bases unmatched: 16. The CDR3 loop spans 17 amino acids. CDR3 loop: CASSPISVQGYGEKLFF. The CDR3 DNA sequence: TGTGCCAGCAGCCCTATTAGCGTACAGGGGTATGGTGAAAAACTGTTTTTT.

The chain combines TRBV6-2 or TRBV6-3 with TRBJ2-7, with D possibly being TRBD1 (6 bases). V lost 2 bases, J lost 6 bases, and 11 bases lay in between. The CDR3 is 13 residues long. Germline-derived CDR1 and CDR2 are MNHEY and SVGEGT. This CDR3 reads CASSYLETGEQYF. The CDR3 nucleotides read TGTGCCAGCAGTTACCTAGAGACAGGCGAGCAGTACTTC.

V and J are TRBV6-5 and TRBJ2-7; TRBD2 might be the D (6 bases). V lost 6 bases to trimming and J lost 5 bases, with 11 bases between them. The CDR3 is 12 residues long. Germline V gene data show CDR1 as MNHEY and CDR2 as SVGAGI. CDR3: CASSRGTNEQYF. The CDR3 DNA follows: TGTGCCAGCAGCCGGGGGACGAACGAGCAGTACTTC.

This chain uses TRBV4-1 with TRBJ2-7; weak D call: TRBD1 (5 bases). This CDR3 contains 15 residues. The V end was cut by 1 base, the J end by 2 bases, with 12 bases between. CDR1 is MGHRA and CDR2 is YSYEKL in the germline V gene. CDR3 sequence: CASSQGDSETYEQYF. The CDR3 bases are TGCGCCAGCAGCCAAGGTGACAGTGAGACCTACGAGCAGTACTTC.

The chain is built from TRBV24-1 and TRBJ2-7; weak D call: TRBD2 (5 bases). Trimming cost V 4 bases and J 5 bases, with 5 bases left between them. The CDR3 runs to 11 residues. Germline V gene lookup returns CDR1 KGHDR and CDR2 SFDVKD. The CDR3 loop is CATSEGDEQYF. In nucleotides, the CDR3 is TGTGCCACCAGTGAGGGAGACGAGCAGTACTTC.

The genes are TRBV19 and TRBJ1-2, with D hard to call. The CDR3 runs 13 residues. The V and J ends lost 7 bases and 4 bases respectively, with 13 bases between them. Per the germline V gene, CDR1 is LNHDA and CDR2 is SQIVND (reference sequence). The CDR3 region is CASTSRVVYGYTF. DNA of the CDR3: TGTGCCAGTACCTCCCGCGTGGTCTATGGCTACACCTTC.

V usage is TRBV7-3 and J usage is TRBJ2-5, with D uncertain. Trimming shortened V by 1 base and J by 5 bases, and 11 bases separated the two germline ends. The CDR3 sequence is 14 residues long. Germline values: CDR1 SGHTA, CDR2 FQGTGA. The CDR3 region is CASSLRAGSETQYF. For the CDR3, the DNA is TGTGCCAGCAGCTTAAGGGCAGGCTCCGAGACCCAGTACTTC.

The chain joins TRBV6-1 to TRBJ2-2; tentatively, D is TRBD2 (6 bases). Trimming stripped 2 bases from V and 4 bases from J, with 11 bases between. Germline V gene sequence: CDR1 MNHNS, CDR2 SASEGT. The CDR3 runs to 15 residues. CDR3 sequence (DNA): TGTGCCAGCAGTGAACATGGAGGGATCACCGGGGAGCTGTTTTTT. Its protein product is CASSEHGGITGELFF.

The chain couples TRBV7-9 to TRBJ2-2; 7 nucleotides align to TRBD1. V lost 6 bases to trimming and J lost 1 base; unmatched junction nucleotides: 5. CDR3 size: 15 residues. CDR1 SEHNR and CDR2 FQNEAQ come from the germline V gene (reference sequence). The CDR3 DNA sequence: TGTGCCAGCAGAACCGGGGACAGGAACACCGGGGAGCTGTTTTTT. Translating it yields CASRTGDRNTGELFF.

The gene calls are TRBV11-3 and TRBJ1-1, with 8 bases identical to TRBD1. Trimming took 5 bases from V and 0 from J; bases not matched to a gene: 5. The CDR3 spans 15 residues. Looked up from germline, CDR1 is SGHNT and CDR2 is YENEEA. The CDR3 DNA follows: TGTGCCAGCAGCGCCAACAGGGGGGTGAACACTGAAGCTTTCTTT. As protein: CASSANRGVNTEAFF.

The chain links TRBV7-2 to TRBJ1-4; D remains ambiguous. The CDR3 consists of 14 residues. The germline V and J ends were trimmed by 1 base and 3 bases, with 6 bases remaining between them. CDR1 and CDR2 (germline): SGHTA, FQGNSA. CDR3 amino acids: CASSLGSSNEKLFF. CDR3 in DNA: TGTGCCAGCAGCTTAGGCAGTTCTAATGAAAAACTGTTTTTT.

This chain uses TRBV2 with TRBJ2-3, with D perhaps matching TRBD1 (6 bases). This CDR3 contains 14 residues. CDR1 and CDR2 from the germline V gene are SNHLY and FYNNEI. Trimming cost V 7 bases and J 2 bases, with 13 bases left between them. CDR3 protein: CASKVQGNTDTQYF. In DNA form, the CDR3 reads TGTGCCAGCAAAGTCCAGGGGAACACAGATACGCAGTATTTT.